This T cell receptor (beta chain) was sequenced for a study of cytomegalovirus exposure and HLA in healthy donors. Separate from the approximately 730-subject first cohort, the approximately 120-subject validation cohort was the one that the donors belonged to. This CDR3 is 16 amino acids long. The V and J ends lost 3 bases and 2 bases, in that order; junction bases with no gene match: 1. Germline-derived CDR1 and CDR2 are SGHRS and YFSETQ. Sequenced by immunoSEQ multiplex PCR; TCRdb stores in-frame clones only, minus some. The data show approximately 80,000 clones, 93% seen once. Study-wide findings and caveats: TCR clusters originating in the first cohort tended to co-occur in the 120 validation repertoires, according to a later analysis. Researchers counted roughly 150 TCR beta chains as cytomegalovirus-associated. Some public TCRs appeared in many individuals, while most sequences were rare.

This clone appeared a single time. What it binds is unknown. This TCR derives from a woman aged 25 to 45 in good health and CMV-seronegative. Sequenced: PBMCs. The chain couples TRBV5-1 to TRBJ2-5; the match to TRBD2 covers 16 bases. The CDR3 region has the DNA TGCGCCAGCAGCTCGGGACTAGCGGGAGGGCAAGAGACCCAGTACTTC. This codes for CASSSGLAGGQETQYF.